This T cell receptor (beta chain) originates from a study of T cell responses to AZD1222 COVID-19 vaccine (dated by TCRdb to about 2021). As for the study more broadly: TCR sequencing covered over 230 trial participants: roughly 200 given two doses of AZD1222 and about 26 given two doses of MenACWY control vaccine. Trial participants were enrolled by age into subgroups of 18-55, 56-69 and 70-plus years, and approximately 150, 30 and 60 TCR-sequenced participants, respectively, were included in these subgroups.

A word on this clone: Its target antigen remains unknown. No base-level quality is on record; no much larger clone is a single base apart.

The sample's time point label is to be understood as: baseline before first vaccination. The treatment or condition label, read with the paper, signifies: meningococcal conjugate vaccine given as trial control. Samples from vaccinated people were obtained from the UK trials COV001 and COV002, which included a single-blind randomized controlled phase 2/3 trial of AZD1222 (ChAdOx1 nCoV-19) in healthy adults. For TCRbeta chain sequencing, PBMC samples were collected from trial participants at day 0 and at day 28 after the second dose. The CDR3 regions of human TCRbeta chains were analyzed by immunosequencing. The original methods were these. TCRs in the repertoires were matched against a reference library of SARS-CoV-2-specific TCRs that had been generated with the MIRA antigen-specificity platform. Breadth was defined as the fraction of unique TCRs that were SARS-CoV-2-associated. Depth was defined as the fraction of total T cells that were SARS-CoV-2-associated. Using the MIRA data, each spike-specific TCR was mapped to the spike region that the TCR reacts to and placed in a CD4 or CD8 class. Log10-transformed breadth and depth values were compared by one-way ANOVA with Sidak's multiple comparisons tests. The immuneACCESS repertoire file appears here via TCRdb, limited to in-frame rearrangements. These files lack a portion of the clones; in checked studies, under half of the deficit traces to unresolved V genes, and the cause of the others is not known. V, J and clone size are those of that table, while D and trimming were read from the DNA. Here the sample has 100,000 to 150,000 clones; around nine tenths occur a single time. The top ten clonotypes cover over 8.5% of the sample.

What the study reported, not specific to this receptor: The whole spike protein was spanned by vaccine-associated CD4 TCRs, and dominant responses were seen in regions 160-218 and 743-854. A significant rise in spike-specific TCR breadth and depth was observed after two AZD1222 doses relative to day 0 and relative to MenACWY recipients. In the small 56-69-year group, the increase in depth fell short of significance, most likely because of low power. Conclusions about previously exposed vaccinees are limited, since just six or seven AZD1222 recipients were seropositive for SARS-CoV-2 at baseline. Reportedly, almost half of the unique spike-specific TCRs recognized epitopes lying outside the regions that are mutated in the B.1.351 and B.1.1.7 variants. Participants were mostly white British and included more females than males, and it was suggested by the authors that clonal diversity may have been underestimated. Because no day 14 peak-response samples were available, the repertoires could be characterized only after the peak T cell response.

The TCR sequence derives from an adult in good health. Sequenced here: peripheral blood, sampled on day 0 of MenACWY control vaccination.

The DNA sequence is as follows: TGTGCCAGTAGGGGAGCGTTTCACGAGCAGTACTTC. This gives the protein CASRGAFHEQYF. The chain is made from TRBV6-5 and TRBJ2-7; the D region may be TRBD1 or TRBD2, each matching 5 bases equally. The V and J ends are trimmed by 9 bases and 5 bases, leaving 14 bases between them. The germline V gene gives CDR1 as MNHEY and CDR2 as SVGAGI. From the cysteine up to the phenylalanine, the CDR3 has a length of 12 residues. Only the CDR3 DNA is retained, 36 bases long and in frame from the first base.